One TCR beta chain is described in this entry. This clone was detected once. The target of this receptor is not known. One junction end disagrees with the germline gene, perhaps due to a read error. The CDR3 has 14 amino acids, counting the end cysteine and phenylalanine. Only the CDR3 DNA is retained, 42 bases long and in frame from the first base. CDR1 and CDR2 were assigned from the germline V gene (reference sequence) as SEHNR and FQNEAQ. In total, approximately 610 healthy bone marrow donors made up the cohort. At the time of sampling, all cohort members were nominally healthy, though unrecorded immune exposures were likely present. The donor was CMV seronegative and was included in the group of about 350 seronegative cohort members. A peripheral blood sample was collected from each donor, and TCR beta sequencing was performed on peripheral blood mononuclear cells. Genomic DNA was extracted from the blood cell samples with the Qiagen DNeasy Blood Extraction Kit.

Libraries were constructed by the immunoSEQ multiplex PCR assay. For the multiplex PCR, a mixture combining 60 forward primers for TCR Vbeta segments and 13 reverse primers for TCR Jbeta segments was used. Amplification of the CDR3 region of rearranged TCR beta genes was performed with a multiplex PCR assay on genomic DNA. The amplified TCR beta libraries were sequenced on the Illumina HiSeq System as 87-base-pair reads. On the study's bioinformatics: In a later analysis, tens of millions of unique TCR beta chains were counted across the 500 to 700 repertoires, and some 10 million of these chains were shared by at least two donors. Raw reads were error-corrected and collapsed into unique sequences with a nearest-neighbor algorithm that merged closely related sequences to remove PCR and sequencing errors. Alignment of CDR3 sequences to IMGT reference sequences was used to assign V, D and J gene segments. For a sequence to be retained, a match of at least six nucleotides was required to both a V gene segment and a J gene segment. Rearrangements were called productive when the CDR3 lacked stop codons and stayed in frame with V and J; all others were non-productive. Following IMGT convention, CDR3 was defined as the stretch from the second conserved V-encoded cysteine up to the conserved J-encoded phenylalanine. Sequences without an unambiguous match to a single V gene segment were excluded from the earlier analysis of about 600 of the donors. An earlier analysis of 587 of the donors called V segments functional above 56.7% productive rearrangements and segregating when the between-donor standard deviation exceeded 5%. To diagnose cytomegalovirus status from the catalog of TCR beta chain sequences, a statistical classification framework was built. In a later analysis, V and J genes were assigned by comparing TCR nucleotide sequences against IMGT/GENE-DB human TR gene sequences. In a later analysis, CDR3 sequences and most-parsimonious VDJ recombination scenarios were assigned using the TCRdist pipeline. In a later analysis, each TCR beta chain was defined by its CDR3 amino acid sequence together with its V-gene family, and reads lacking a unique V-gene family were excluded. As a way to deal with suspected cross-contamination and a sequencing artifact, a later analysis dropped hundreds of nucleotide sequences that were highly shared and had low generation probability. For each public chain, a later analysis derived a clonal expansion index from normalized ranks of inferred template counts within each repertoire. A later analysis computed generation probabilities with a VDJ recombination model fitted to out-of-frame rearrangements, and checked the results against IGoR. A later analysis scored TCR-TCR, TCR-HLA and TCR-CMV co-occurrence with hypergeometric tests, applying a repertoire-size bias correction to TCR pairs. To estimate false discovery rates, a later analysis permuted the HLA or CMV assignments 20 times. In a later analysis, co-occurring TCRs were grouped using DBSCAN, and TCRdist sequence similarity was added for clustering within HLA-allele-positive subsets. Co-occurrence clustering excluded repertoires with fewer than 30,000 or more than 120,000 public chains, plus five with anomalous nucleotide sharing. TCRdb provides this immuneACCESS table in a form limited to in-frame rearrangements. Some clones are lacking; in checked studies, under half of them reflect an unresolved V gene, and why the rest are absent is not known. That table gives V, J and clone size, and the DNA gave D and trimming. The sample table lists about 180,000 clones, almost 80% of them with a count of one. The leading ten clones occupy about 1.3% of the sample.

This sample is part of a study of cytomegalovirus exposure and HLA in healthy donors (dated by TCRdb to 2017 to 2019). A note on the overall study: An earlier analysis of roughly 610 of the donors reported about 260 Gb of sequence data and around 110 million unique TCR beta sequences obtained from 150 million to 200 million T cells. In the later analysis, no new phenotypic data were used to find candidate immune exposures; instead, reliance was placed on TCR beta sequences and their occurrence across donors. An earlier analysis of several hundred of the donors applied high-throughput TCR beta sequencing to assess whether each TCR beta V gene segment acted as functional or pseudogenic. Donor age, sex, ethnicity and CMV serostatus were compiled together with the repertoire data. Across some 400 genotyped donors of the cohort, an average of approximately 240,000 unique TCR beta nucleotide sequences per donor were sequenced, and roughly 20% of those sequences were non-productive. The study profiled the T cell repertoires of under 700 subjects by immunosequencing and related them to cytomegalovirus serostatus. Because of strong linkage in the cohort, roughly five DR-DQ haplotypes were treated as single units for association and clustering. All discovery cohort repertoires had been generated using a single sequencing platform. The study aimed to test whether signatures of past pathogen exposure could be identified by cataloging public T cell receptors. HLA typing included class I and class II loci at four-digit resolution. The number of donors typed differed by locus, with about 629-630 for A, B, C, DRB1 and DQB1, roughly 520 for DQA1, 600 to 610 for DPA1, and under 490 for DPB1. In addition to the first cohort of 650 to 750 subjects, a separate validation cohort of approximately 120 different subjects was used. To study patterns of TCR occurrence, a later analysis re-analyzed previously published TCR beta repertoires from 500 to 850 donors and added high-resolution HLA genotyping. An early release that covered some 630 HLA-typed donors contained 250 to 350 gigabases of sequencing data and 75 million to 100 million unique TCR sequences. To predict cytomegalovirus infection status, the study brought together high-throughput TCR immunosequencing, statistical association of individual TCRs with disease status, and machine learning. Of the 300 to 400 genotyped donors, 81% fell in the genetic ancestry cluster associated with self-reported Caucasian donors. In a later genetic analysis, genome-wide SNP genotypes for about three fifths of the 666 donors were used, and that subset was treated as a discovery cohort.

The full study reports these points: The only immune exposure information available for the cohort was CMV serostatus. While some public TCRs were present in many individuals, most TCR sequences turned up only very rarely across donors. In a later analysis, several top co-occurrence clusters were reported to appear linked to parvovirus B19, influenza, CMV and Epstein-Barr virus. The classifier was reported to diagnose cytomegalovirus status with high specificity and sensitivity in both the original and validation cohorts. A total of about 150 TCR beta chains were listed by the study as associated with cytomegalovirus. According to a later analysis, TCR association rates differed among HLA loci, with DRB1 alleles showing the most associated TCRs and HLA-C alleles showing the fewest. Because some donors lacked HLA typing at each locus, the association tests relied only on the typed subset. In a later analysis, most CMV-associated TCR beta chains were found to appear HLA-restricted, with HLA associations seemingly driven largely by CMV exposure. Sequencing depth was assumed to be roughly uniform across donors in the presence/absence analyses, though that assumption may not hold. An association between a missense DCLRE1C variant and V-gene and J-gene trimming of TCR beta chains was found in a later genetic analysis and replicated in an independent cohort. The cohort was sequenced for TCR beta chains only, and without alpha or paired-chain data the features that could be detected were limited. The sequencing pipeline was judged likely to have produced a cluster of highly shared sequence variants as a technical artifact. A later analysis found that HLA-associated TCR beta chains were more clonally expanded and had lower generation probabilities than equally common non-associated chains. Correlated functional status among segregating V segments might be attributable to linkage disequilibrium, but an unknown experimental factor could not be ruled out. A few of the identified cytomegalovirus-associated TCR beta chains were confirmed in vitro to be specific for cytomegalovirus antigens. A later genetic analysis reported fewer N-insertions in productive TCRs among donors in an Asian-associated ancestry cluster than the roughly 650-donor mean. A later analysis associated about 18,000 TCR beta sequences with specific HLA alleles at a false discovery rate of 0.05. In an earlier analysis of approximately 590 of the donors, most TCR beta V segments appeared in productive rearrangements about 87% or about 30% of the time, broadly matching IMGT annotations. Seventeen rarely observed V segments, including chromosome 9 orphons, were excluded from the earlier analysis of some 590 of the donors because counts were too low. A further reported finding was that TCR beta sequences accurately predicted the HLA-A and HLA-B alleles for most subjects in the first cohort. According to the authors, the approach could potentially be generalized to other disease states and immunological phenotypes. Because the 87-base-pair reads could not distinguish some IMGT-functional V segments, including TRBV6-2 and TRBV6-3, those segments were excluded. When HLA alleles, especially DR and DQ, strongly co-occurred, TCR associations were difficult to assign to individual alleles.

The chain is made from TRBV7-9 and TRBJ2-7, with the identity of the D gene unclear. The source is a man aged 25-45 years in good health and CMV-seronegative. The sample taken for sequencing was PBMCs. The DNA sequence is TGTTCCAGCAGCTTAGAAACTATTTCCTACGAGCAGTACTTC. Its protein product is CSSSLETISYEQYF.